This note documents a single TCR beta chain sequence. This entry comes from a study of blood T cell repertoires in COVID-19. Background on the study: Both acute and convalescent COVID-19 samples were obtained from the United States, Italy and Spain.

The method was immunoSEQ multiplex PCR; TCRdb's version includes in-frame clones alone and lacks a portion of them. The repertoire consists of 130,000 or so clones, with approximately 84% occurring once and the leading ten covering approximately 1.5%. What was sequenced was peripheral blood. This receptor was obtained from a man aged 55-75 years with acute or convalescent COVID-19.

CDR3 bases: TGTGCCAGCAGTTTAACAGCAAGTAGTACAGATACGCAGTATTTT. Translated: CASSLTASSTDTQYF. The V and J genes are TRBV27 and TRBJ2-3; D gene unclear. The CDR3 runs to 15 residues. V was pared by 2 bases and J by 3 bases, with 12 bases between. Germline CDR1 reads MNHEY; CDR2 reads SMNVEV (reference sequence).